This TCR beta chain was identified in a study of shared clonotypes between healthy human individuals. Clones were sequenced by immunoSEQ multiplex PCR, and TCRdb holds only the in-frame ones, with some missing. The sample includes 1.6 million or so clones, around 97% seen only once; the top ten take approximately 1%. Findings and limits, study-wide: Non-shared clonotypes were found to have lower generation probabilities than the clonotypes that were shared by all four of the sorted-subset donors.

Of note for this clone: The antigen remains undetermined. A junction end diverges from the germline sequence, so it may reflect a read error.

CDR1 LNHNV and CDR2 YYDKDF come from the germline V gene (reference sequence). The CDR3 is 13 amino acids. V usage is TRBV15 and J usage is TRBJ2-5; D is uncertain. The source is a man in his thirties or forties in good health. The material sequenced was naive CD4+ T cells sorted from blood. Subset: CD45RA+ positively selected. CDR3 amino acids: CAISHKYQETQYF. CDR3 sequence (DNA): TGTGCCATCAGCCATAAGTACCAAGAGACCCAGTACTTC.